A single sample is the source of the 31 T cell receptor beta chains below, sequenced in a study of cytotoxic CD8 clonotypes in ibrutinib-treated CLL. The protocol was immunoSEQ multiplex PCR, while the TCRdb copy is restricted to in-frame clones and leaves out a portion. The sample lists about 89,000 clones, 70% to 80% occurring once. Material: PBMCs, obtained after 12 months of ibrutinib treatment. The receptors derive from a human donor with chronic lymphocytic leukemia.

This clone came up once. This chain joins TRBV13 and TRBJ1-2, with D tentatively TRBD1 (5 bases). The CDR3 runs to 15 residues. CDR1 is PRHDT and CDR2 is FYEKMQ in the germline V gene (reference sequence). Trimming left V 0 bases short and J 4 bases short, with 12 bases between. The CDR3 nucleotides are TGTGCCAGCAGCTTAGGCCAGAGGGGCACCTATGGCTACACCTTC. Residues: CASSLGQRGTYGYTF.

The V gene is TRBV6-1, the J gene TRBJ1-2; 8 nucleotides agree with TRBD1. This CDR3 is 13 amino acids long. Germline-derived CDR1 and CDR2 are MNHNS and SASEGT. J was trimmed by 8 bases and V by 7 bases; bases with no gene match: 9. CDR3 sequence: CASTSDRAGGYTF. As DNA, the CDR3 is TGTGCCAGCACCTCGGACAGGGCCGGCGGCTACACCTTC.

The chain recombines TRBV6-6 with TRBJ1-2; D is unresolved. Looked up from germline, CDR1 is MNHNY and CDR2 is SVGAGI (reference sequence). The CDR3 length is 14 residues. Trimming removed 0 bases at V and 6 bases at J, with 11 bases between. The CDR3 region is CASSYSPDRNGYTF. The DNA for the CDR3 is TGTGCCAGCAGTTACTCTCCAGACCGGAATGGCTACACCTTC.

This clone was detected only a few times. V is TRBV20-1 and J is TRBJ2-5; D remains unclear. V was pared by 5 bases and J by 4 bases, with 8 bases between. CDR1 DFQATT and CDR2 SNEGSKA come from the germline V gene (reference sequence). The CDR3 covers 11 residues. CDR3: CSAWRTETQYF. The DNA of the CDR3 is TGCAGTGCTTGGCGGACAGAGACCCAGTACTTC.

The CDR3 loop is CAQTPGTGLTGELFF. DNA for the CDR3: TGTGCCCAGACCCCCGGGACAGGGCTCACCGGGGAGCTGTTTTTT. The V and J genes are TRBV30 and TRBJ2-2, with 9 bases lining up with TRBD1. This CDR3 has 15 amino acids. With 8 bases clipped from V and 4 bases from J, the junction kept 11 bases outside the gene matches. Germline values: CDR1 GTSNPN, CDR2 SVGIG (reference sequence).

This rearrangement joins TRBV25-1 to TRBJ2-3; D possibly uses TRBD1 or TRBD2 (5 bases each). Between the trimmed V and J ends, which lost 6 bases and 2 bases, there was a span of 15 bases. Germline values: CDR1 MGHDK, CDR2 SYGVNS. The CDR3 totals 15 residues. CDR3 in DNA: TGTGCCAGCAGCGGAGCGAGGGGCCACACAGATACGCAGTATTTT. This sequence encodes CASSGARGHTDTQYF.

In its sample, this clone was seen once. The chain links TRBV6-6 to TRBJ1-6; D call uncertain. The CDR3 is 15 residues long. With 5 bases removed from V and 0 bases from J, the gap between germline ends came to 8 bases. Germline V lookup: CDR1 MNHNY, CDR2 SVGAGI (reference sequence). The CDR3 reads CASSKGVSYNSPLHF. The DNA of the CDR3 is TGTGCCAGCAGTAAGGGTGTCTCCTATAATTCACCCCTCCACTTT.

The V gene is TRBV14, the J gene TRBJ1-3; 7 positions agree with TRBD1. The V gene end was trimmed by 5 bases and the J gene end by 4 bases; junction bases not matched to a gene: 2. Per germline, CDR1 SGHDN and CDR2 FVKESK. The CDR3 contains 13 residues. CDR3: CASSWTGGNTIYF. Here the CDR3 DNA reads TGTGCCAGCAGCTGGACAGGAGGAAACACCATATATTTT.

This sequence joins TRBV2 and TRBJ1-6; D remains unclear. This CDR3 contains 15 residues. Germline V gives CDR1 SNHLY, CDR2 FYNNEI. The ends were cut back, 7 bases at V and 5 bases at J, with 15 bases in the middle. The CDR3 region has the DNA TGTGCCAGCACCCCCTTCCGGGCCAATAATTCACCCCTCCACTTT. It is translated as CASTPFRANNSPLHF.

The J gene is TRBJ2-2, the V gene TRBV30, with TRBD1 identical over 7 bases. With V trimmed by 2 bases and J by 7 bases, 7 bases remained unmatched. Germline V gene sequence: CDR1 GTSNPN, CDR2 SVGIG (reference sequence). The CDR3 contains 14 residues. CDR3 DNA sequence: TGTGCCTGGAGTAATGTAGGGGGCCACGGGGAGCTGTTTTTT. It translates to CAWSNVGGHGELFF.

This chain links TRBV29-1 with TRBJ1-1; D gene unclear. V was clipped by 3 bases and J by 1 base, with 3 bases between them. The CDR3 length is 11 residues. Germline CDR1 SQVTM, CDR2 ANQGSEA. The CDR3 DNA sequence: TGCAGCGTTGAGTGGAACACTGAAGCTTTCTTT. It translates to CSVEWNTEAFF.

In DNA form, the CDR3 reads TGTGCCAGCAGTCGGGAAATGGGCACAGATACGCAGTATTTT. Translated: CASSREMGTDTQYF. This sequence joins TRBV6-4 and TRBJ2-3; the D gene is possibly TRBD2 (5 bases). Per the germline V gene, CDR1 is MRHNA and CDR2 is SNTAGT. The CDR3 contains 14 residues. The germline V and J ends were trimmed by 5 bases and 1 base, with 10 bases remaining between them.

The sample holds a few counts of this clone. The chain is built from TRBV6-5 and TRBJ2-2; the D gene is possibly TRBD1 (6 bases). Germline V gene sequence: CDR1 MNHEY, CDR2 SVGAGI. The ends were cut back, 2 bases at V and 4 bases at J, with 8 bases in the middle. The CDR3 is made up of 14 amino acids. The DNA for the CDR3 is TGTGCCAGCAGTTACAGGGGGATCACCGGGGAGCTGTTTTTT. This translates into CASSYRGITGELFF.

This clone was picked up a small number of times. CDR3 loop: CASSNPTGSTDTQYF. As DNA, the CDR3 is TGTGCCAGTAGTAATCCGACAGGGTCCACAGATACGCAGTATTTT. The chain couples TRBV19 to TRBJ2-3, with 7 bases identical to TRBD1. Looked up from germline, CDR1 is LNHDA and CDR2 is SQIVND (reference sequence). Trimming at V came to 4 bases and at J to 2 bases, leaving 6 bases not matched to a gene. CDR3 length: 15 amino acids.

This chain links TRBV5-1 with TRBJ2-7; tentative D call: TRBD2 (5 bases). Trimming cost V 5 bases and J 5 bases, with 14 bases left between them. CDR1 and CDR2 (germline): SGHRS, YFSETQ. CDR3 length: 13 residues. CDR3 amino acids: CASSASIGHEQYF. The DNA of the CDR3 is TGCGCCAGCAGTGCTAGCATCGGCCACGAGCAGTACTTC.

CDR3 sequence (DNA): TGCAGTGCCGACAGGCCCCACGAGCAGTACTTC. Encoded protein: CSADRPHEQYF. The chain is built from TRBV20-1 and TRBJ2-7; a possible D gene is TRBD1 (6 bases). The CDR3 contains 11 residues. Trimming cost V 6 bases and J 5 bases, with 11 bases left between them. Germline V gene lookup returns CDR1 DFQATT and CDR2 SNEGSKA (reference sequence).

The V and J genes are TRBV10-3 and TRBJ1-6; D is uncertain. The CDR3 has 13 amino acids. Germline V gene sequence: CDR1 ENHRY, CDR2 SYGVKD. With 6 bases removed from V and 10 bases from J, the gap between germline ends came to 13 bases. This chain's CDR3 is CAIRIESGSPLHF. The CDR3 nucleotides are TGTGCCATCAGGATCGAGTCCGGATCACCCCTCCACTTT.

CDR3 residues: CASSPAGGQAGEQFF. Written as DNA, the CDR3 is TGTGCCAGCAGCCCAGCGGGGGGGCAAGCGGGTGAGCAGTTCTTC. The chain has TRBV6-1 and TRBJ2-1; 10 nucleotides align to TRBD2. With 6 bases clipped from V and 9 bases from J, the junction kept 11 bases outside the gene matches. Germline values: CDR1 MNHNS, CDR2 SASEGT. The CDR3 length is 15 residues.

The genes are TRBV28 and TRBJ1-3; 7 bases line up with TRBD1. Germline CDR1 reads MDHEN; CDR2 reads SYDVKM. V dropped 8 bases and J dropped 4; count of bases not matched to a gene: 5. CDR3 length: 13 residues. The CDR3 spells CASGTDRGNTIYF. CDR3 DNA: TGTGCCAGCGGCACGGACAGGGGAAACACCATATATTTT.

The chain recombines TRBV13 with TRBJ2-7, with 7 bases fitting TRBD1. V shed 5 bases and J 1 base; nucleotides not matched to a gene: 17. The CDR3 totals 18 residues. The germline V gene encodes CDR1 PRHDT and CDR2 FYEKMQ (reference sequence). The CDR3 region has the DNA TGTGCCAGCAGCCTCCGGGACAGCAGGGGAAGGCCATCCTACGAGCAGTACTTC. It codes for CASSLRDSRGRPSYEQYF.

A few counts support this clone. The rearrangement uses TRBV2 and TRBJ2-1; TRBD1 is a possible D gene (6 bases). The CDR3 consists of 14 residues. Germline V gene sequence: CDR1 SNHLY, CDR2 FYNNEI. The V end was cut by 6 bases, the J end by 5 bases, with 14 bases between. CDR3 loop: CASRIRTVNNEQFF. In nucleotides, the CDR3 is TGTGCCAGCAGAATTAGGACAGTGAACAATGAGCAGTTCTTC.

The chain carries TRBV10-1 and TRBJ2-2; a weak D match, TRBD2 (5 bases). CDR3 length: 14 amino acids. The germline gives CDR1 WNHNN, CDR2 SYGVQD (reference sequence). Trimming removed 6 bases from V and 4 bases from J, with 12 bases in between. The CDR3 DNA is TGCGCCAGCAGAGAGGGTTACGGCACCGGGGAGCTGTTTTTT. It yields the protein CASREGYGTGELFF.

The chain couples TRBV6-5 to TRBJ2-5, with D possibly matching TRBD2 (7 bases). The V gene's germline CDR1 is MNHEY and CDR2 SVGAGI. V lost 8 bases and J 3 bases, leaving 13 bases between the germline ends. This CDR3 comprises 13 residues. The CDR3 coding sequence is TGTGCCAGCCTAAGGGGGGGGGAAGAGACCCAGTACTTC. Its protein product is CASLRGGEETQYF.

This chain joins TRBV30 and TRBJ1-2, with TRBD1 identical over 7 bases. Germline V lookup: CDR1 GTSNPN, CDR2 SVGIG (reference sequence). CDR3 length equals 13 residues. The trim removed 2 bases at V and 8 bases at J, leaving 8 bases unmatched. The CDR3 nucleotides read TGTGCCTGGAGTAACAGGGGAGGACGGGGCTACACCTTC. Translation: CAWSNRGGRGYTF.

This chain connects TRBV19 to TRBJ2-5; D might be TRBD1 or TRBD2, each matching 5 bases. V shed 6 bases and J shed 5 bases, with 25 bases lying between them. Germline CDR1 is LNHDA and CDR2 is SQIVND (reference sequence). CDR3 size: 17 residues. The CDR3 here is CASSPDSFGTEGETQYF. CDR3 coding DNA: TGTGCCAGTAGCCCCGACAGTTTCGGCACCGAGGGGGAGACCCAGTACTTC.

J is TRBJ2-2 and V is TRBV7-9, with 7 positions matching TRBD1. V was pared by 1 base and J by 5 bases, with 4 bases of the junction left unmatched. Germline CDR1 SEHNR, CDR2 FQNEAQ (reference sequence). This CDR3 has 15 amino acids. CDR3 amino acids: CASSLGTGFTGELFF. The DNA of the CDR3 is TGTGCCAGCAGCTTAGGGACAGGCTTTACCGGGGAGCTGTTTTTT. Full variable domain (outside the CDR3, taken from reference TRBV7-9 and TRBJ2-2): DTGVSQNPRHKITKRGQNVTFRCDPISEHNRLYWYRQTLGQGPEFLTYFQNEAQLEKSRLLSDRFSAERPKGSFSTLEIQRTEQGDSAMYLCASSLGTGFTGELFFGEGSRLTVL.

This chain uses TRBV5-4 with TRBJ1-1, with D unresolved. Germline-derived CDR1 and CDR2 are SGHNT and YYREEE (reference sequence). The ends were cut back, 0 bases at V and 1 base at J, with 7 bases in the middle. The CDR3 consists of 14 residues. The CDR3 region is CASSLAEQNTEAFF. Here the CDR3 DNA reads TGTGCCAGCAGCTTGGCCGAACAGAACACTGAAGCTTTCTTT.

The rearrangement uses TRBV30 and TRBJ2-2; 10 bases line up with TRBD2. The germline CDR1 and CDR2 sequences are GTSNPN and SVGIG (reference sequence). The CDR3 length is 15 residues. The V and J ends lost 8 bases and 5 bases, in that order; junction bases with no gene match: 11. The CDR3 protein is CALTVLAGATGELFF. The CDR3 coding sequence is TGTGCCCTGACCGTCCTAGCGGGGGCGACCGGGGAGCTGTTTTTT.

This sequence joins TRBV28 and TRBJ1-5, with 7 bases lining up with TRBD1. Trimming cost V 7 bases and J 2 bases; bases outside gene matches: 8. The germline CDR1 and CDR2 sequences are MDHEN and SYDVKM. The CDR3 has 15 residues. The CDR3, as DNA: TGTGCCAGCACCCCAAGACAGGGAGGCAATCAGCCCCAGCATTTT. Protein: CASTPRQGGNQPQHF.

This clone was seen a handful of times. V usage is TRBV11-2 and J usage is TRBJ2-1; maybe TRBD2 (5 bases). The CDR3 runs 14 residues. CDR1 SGHAT and CDR2 FQNNGV come from the germline V gene. The V and J ends lost 5 bases and 6 bases respectively, with 14 bases between them. For the CDR3, the DNA is TGTGCCAGCAGCGCCCGGGGTGGGGTCAATGAGCAGTTCTTC. Protein product: CASSARGGVNEQFF.

The chain couples TRBV7-2 to TRBJ2-3; D remains unclear. Trimming cost V 5 bases and J 2 bases, with 8 bases left between them. In germline, CDR1 is SGHTA, CDR2 FQGNSA. This CDR3 is built from 13 residues. The chain's CDR3 is CASSADPTDTQYF. CDR3 DNA sequence: TGTGCCAGCAGCGCGGATCCCACAGATACGCAGTATTTT.